This is a list of T cell receptor beta chains from one sample in a study of shared clonotypes between healthy human individuals. The method was immunoSEQ multiplex PCR; TCRdb's version includes in-frame clones alone and lacks a portion of them. The table includes 650,000 to 750,000 clones, about two thirds detected once. Source material: memory CD4+ T cells sorted from blood. Receptor source: a woman between 25 and 40 years old in good health. CDR3s include the opening cysteine and the closing phenylalanine or tryptophan. D genes are given only for firm matches. Only some rows state a clone size, as once, few, many or a class for expanded clones.

V,D,J,size,CDR3,DNA
TRBV28,TRBD1,TRBJ1-2,.,CASSSGQGGYGYTF,TGTGCCAGCAGTTCCGGGCAGGGGGGATATGGCTACACCTTC
TRBV2,.,TRBJ2-2,many,CASSGRRNTGELFF,TGTGCCAGCAGTGGTAGGAGAAATACCGGGGAGCTGTTTTTT
TRBV27,.,TRBJ1-1,.,CASSLSVGAEAFF,TGTGCCAGCAGTTTATCGGTCGGTGCTGAAGCTTTCTTT
TRBV6-1,TRBD2,TRBJ2-7,.,CASSLIAGGYYEQYF,TGTGCCAGCAGTTTAATAGCGGGAGGATACTACGAGCAGTACTTC
TRBV25-1,TRBD1,TRBJ2-5,.,CASSSTGETQYF,TGTGCCAGCAGTTCGACAGGGGAGACCCAGTACTTC
TRBV7-8,TRBD1,TRBJ2-2,.,CASSRLQGTGELFF,TGTGCCAGCAGCCGTCTACAGGGGACCGGGGAGCTGTTTTTT
TRBV10-3,TRBD1,TRBJ1-1,once,CAISPGQMNTEAFF,TGTGCCATCAGCCCGGGACAGATGAACACTGAAGCTTTCTTT
TRBV19,TRBD1,TRBJ1-1,.,CASSAQTGRATEAFF,TGTGCCAGTAGTGCCCAGACAGGGCGGGCGACTGAAGCTTTCTTT
TRBV20-1,.,TRBJ2-5,.,CSARGQETQYF,TGCAGTGCTAGAGGACAAGAGACCCAGTACTTC
TRBV5-4,.,TRBJ2-1,.,CASREGGNEQFF,TGTGCCAGCAGGGAGGGGGGCAATGAGCAGTTCTTC
TRBV21-1,.,TRBJ2-3,.,CASPRTSTDTQYF,TGTGCCAGCCCAAGGACTAGCACAGATACGCAGTATTTT
TRBV5-1,TRBD1,TRBJ2-5,once,CASSGTGGWETQYF,TGCGCCAGCAGTGGGACAGGGGGCTGGGAGACCCAGTACTTC
TRBV2,.,TRBJ1-2,.,CASSETGLYGYTF,TGTGCCAGCAGTGAAACAGGGCTCTATGGCTACACCTTC
TRBV10-2,.,TRBJ1-3,.,CASSENRAGNTIYF,TGCGCCAGCAGTGAGAACAGGGCTGGAAACACCATATATTTT
TRBV2,.,TRBJ1-1,.,CASRPDTGRTEAFF,TGTGCCAGCAGACCGGACACCGGCAGGACTGAAGCTTTCTTT
TRBV28,.,TRBJ1-2,.,CASRGGVRGYTF,TGTGCCAGCAGGGGAGGGGTCAGAGGCTACACCTTC
TRBV7-8,TRBD2,TRBJ2-1,.,CASSFPSGSIHEQFF,TGTGCCAGCAGCTTCCCTAGCGGGAGTATCCATGAGCAGTTCTTC
TRBV29-1,TRBD2,TRBJ2-7,few,CSVGPASGRAYEQYF,TGCAGCGTTGGGCCGGCCAGCGGGAGAGCCTACGAGCAGTACTTC
TRBV29-1,TRBD1,TRBJ1-3,.,CSVDTGGGNTIYF,TGCAGCGTTGACACAGGGGGTGGAAACACCATATATTTT
TRBV9,TRBD1,TRBJ1-2,.,CASSRQGAGGYTF,TGTGCCAGCAGCCGACAGGGGGCGGGTGGCTACACCTTC
TRBV20-1,.,TRBJ2-3,.,CSAGTTDTQYF,TGCAGCGCTGGGACTACAGATACGCAGTATTTT
TRBV5-4,.,TRBJ2-1,.,CASSLAHGQIYNEQFF,TGTGCCAGCAGCTTGGCACACGGACAGATCTACAATGAGCAGTTCTTC
TRBV6-1,TRBD1,TRBJ1-5,.,CASSEMQGAVQPQHF,TGTGCCAGCAGTGAAATGCAGGGGGCGGTTCAGCCCCAGCATTTT
TRBV5-1,.,TRBJ2-1,few,CASSYEARSDSEQFF,TGCGCCAGCAGTTACGAGGCCCGGTCAGACAGTGAGCAGTTCTTC
TRBV5-5,TRBD1,TRBJ2-7,.,CASRSPGQGIHEQYF,TGTGCCAGCCGCTCTCCGGGACAGGGGATCCACGAGCAGTACTTC
TRBV5-1,TRBD1,TRBJ1-4,.,CASSSGQRNEKLFF,TGCGCCAGCAGCTCGGGACAGAGGAATGAAAAACTGTTTTTT
TRBV7-8,.,TRBJ2-2,.,CASSLVHTGELFF,TGTGCCAGCAGCTTGGTCCACACCGGGGAGCTGTTTTTT
TRBV5-1,.,TRBJ1-3,.,CASSLQGGLSGNTIYF,TGCGCCAGCAGCCTCCAAGGAGGCCTCTCTGGAAACACCATATATTTT
TRBV7-2,.,TRBJ2-7,few,CASRGTSYEQYF,TGTGCTTCGAGGGGCACCTCCTACGAGCAGTACTTC